This T cell receptor beta chain was retrieved from a study of tumour-infiltrating T cells in Burkitt lymphoma. For the study at large: Productive clonality predicted overall and progression-free survival.

Here immunoSEQ multiplex PCR was the method, and the copy in TCRdb shows in-frame clones only, minus some. The profile covers roughly 15,000 clones, with 75% appearing a single time and approximately 7% taken by the ten largest. Germline values: CDR1 SGHDN, CDR2 FVKESK. This CDR3 contains 14 residues. Trimming took off 5 bases at V and 7 bases at J, with 15 bases between the two ends. The clonotype comes from a human donor with diffuse large B-cell lymphoma. The chain employs TRBV14 and TRBJ2-1; D may correspond to TRBD1 or TRBD2 (5 bases each). The source material was tumor tissue. The CDR3 sequence: CASSKPGPRNEQFF. The CDR3 coding sequence is TGTGCCAGCAGCAAACCGGGGCCCAGGAATGAGCAGTTCTTC.